The source of this TCR beta chain is a study of blood T cell repertoires in COVID-19. Study context: Spain, Italy and the United States supplied samples that represented acute and convalescent COVID-19. Sample material is recorded as cDNA or gDNA derived from T cells, B-cell-depleted T cells, or PBMCs.

The Seattle patients joined while their infection was active and were tracked longitudinally afterward. The data were produced by immunoSEQ multiplex PCR, yet TCRdb's version contains in-frame clones alone and is incomplete. The sample records a few hundred thousand clones, roughly 84% being singletons. This CDR3 is built from 16 residues. CDR1 and CDR2 (germline): GTSNPN, SVGIG (reference sequence). V lost 2 bases and J 0 bases, leaving 11 bases between the germline ends. The sequence was obtained from a human donor with COVID-19, enrolled during active disease. The donor label of this sample is uncertain. V is TRBV30 and J is TRBJ2-6, with a weak D call TRBD1 (6 bases). Sequences were obtained from peripheral blood. The CDR3 protein is CAWSQGPDSGANVLTF. In DNA form, the CDR3 reads TGTGCCTGGAGTCAGGGGCCGGACTCTGGGGCCAACGTCCTGACTTTC.